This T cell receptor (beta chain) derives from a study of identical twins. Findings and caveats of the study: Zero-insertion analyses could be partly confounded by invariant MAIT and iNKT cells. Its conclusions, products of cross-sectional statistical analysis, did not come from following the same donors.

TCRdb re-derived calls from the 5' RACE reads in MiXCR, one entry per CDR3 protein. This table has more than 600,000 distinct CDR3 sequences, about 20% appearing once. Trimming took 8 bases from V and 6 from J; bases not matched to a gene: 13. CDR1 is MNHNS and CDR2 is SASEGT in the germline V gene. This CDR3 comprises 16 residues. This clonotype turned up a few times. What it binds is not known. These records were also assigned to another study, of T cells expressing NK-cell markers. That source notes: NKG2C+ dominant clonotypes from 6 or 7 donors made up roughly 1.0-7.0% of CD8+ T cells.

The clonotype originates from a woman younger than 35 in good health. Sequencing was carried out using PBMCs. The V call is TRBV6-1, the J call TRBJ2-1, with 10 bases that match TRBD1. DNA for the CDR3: TGTGCCAGCGGGAAAGCTCACCGGGACAGGGGCAATGAGCAGTTCTTC. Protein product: CASGKAHRDRGNEQFF.